This paragraph reports one T cell receptor (beta chain). Antigen unknown. CDR1 is SGHKS and CDR2 is YYEKEE in the germline V gene (reference sequence). The CDR3 runs 15 residues. This entry belongs to a study of T cells expressing NK-cell markers. Reprocessing the 5' RACE reads, TCRdb reports a single entry for every CDR3 protein and omits DNA. This listing includes over 250,000 distinct CDR3 sequences. Findings and caveats of the study: Once again these clonotypes came out on top in the CD3+CD56-NKG2C+ fraction of a few donors.

Sequenced sample: blood T cells: a sorted CD56 or NKG2C T cell subset, CD4+ or CD8+ T cells, or bulk PBMC T cells (not recorded which). This sequence originates from a woman aged 18 to 75 in good health. The chain has TRBV5-5 and TRBJ2-6. The CDR3 region is CASSLAASGANVLTF.